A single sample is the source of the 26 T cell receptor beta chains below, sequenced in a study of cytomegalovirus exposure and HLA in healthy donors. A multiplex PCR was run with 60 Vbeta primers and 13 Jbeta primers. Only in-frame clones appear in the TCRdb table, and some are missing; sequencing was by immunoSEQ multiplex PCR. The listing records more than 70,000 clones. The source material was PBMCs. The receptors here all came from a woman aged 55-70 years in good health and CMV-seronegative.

The chain's CDR3 is CASSPGTSYGEQFF. The DNA for the CDR3 is TGTGCCAGCTCACCCGGGACTAGCTATGGTGAGCAGTTCTTC. The rearrangement uses TRBV18 and TRBJ2-1; 9 positions agree with TRBD2. CDR1 is KGHSH and CDR2 is LQKENI in the germline V gene. V gave up 3 bases and J gave up 9 bases; unmatched junction bases: 6. This CDR3 is 14 amino acids long.

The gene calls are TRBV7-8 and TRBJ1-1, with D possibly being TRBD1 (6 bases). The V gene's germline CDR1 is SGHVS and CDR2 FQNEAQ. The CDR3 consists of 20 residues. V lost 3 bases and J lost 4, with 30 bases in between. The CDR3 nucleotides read TGTGCCAGCAGCTTGAGGTCTTTTAGGTGGGGGGGCACTTCGGTCACTGAAGCTTTCTTT. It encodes CASSLRSFRWGGTSVTEAFF.

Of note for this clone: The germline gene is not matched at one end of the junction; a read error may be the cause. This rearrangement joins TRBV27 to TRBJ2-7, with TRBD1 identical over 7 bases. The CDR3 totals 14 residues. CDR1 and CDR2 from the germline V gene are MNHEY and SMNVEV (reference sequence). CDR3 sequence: CASNTDREGYEQHF. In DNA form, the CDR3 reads TGTGCCAGCAACACAGACAGGGAAGGGTACGAGCAGCACTTC.

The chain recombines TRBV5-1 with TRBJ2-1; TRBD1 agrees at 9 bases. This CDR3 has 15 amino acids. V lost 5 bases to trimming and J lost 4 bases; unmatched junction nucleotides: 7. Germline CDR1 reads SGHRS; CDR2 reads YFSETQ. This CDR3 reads CASSGGTGSYNEQFF. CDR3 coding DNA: TGCGCCAGCAGTGGTGGGACAGGGAGTTACAATGAGCAGTTCTTC.

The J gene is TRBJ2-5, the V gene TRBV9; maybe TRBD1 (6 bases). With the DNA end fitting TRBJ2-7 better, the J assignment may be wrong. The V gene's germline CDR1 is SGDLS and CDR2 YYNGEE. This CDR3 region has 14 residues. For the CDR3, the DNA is TGTGCCAGCAGCGCACAGGGAACCTCCTACGAGCAGTACTTC. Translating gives CASSAQGTSYEQYF.

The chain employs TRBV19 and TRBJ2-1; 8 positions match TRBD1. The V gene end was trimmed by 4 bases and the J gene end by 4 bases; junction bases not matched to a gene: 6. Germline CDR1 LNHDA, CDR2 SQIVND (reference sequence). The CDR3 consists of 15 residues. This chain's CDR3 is CASSTGTGAYNEQFF. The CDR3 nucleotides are TGTGCCAGTAGTACCGGGACAGGAGCTTACAATGAGCAGTTCTTC.

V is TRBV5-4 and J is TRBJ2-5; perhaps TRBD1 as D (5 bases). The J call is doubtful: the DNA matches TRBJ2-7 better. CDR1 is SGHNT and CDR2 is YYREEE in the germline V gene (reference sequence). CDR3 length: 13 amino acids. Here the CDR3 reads CASRTDMTYEQYF. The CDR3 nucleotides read TGTGCCAGCAGGACAGATATGACCTACGAGCAGTACTTC.

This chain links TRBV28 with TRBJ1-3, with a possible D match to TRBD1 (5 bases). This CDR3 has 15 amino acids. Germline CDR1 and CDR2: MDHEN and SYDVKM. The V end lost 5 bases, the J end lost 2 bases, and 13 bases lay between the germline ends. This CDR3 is CASSRTGLPGNTIYF. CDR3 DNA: TGTGCCAGCAGTAGAACAGGCCTACCTGGAAACACCATATATTTT.

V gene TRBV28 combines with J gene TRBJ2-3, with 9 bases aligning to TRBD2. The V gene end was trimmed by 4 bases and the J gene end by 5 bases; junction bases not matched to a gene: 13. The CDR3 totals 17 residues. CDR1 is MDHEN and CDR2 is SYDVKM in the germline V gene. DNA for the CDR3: TGTGCCAGCAGTTCCCCTCGGGGAGCGGGAGGTGGAGATACGCAGTATTTT. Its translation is CASSSPRGAGGGDTQYF. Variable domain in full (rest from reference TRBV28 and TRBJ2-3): DVKVTQSSRYLVKRTGEKVFLECVQDMDHENMFWYRQDPGLGLRLIYFSYDVKMKEKGDIPEGYSVSREKKERFSLILESASTNQTSMYLCASSSPRGAGGGDTQYFGPGTRLTVL.

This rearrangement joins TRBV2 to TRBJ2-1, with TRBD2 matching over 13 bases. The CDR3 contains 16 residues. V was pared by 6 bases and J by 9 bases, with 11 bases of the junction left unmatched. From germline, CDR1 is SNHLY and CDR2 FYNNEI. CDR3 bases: TGTGCCAGCAGCGTTGGACTAGCGGGAGCCGTCCGTGAGCAGTTCTTC. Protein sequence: CASSVGLAGAVREQFF.

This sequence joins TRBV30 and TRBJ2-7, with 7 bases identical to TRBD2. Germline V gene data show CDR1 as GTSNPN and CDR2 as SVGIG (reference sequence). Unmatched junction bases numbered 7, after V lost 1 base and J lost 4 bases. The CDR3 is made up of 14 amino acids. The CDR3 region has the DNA TGTGCCTGGAGTGCCACTCGGGGAGGGTACGAGCAGTACTTC. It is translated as CAWSATRGGYEQYF.

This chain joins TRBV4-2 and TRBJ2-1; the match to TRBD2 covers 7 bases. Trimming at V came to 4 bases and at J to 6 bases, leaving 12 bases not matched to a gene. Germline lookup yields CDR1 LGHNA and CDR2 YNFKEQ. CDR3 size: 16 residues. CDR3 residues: CASSPEGRGDGNEQFF. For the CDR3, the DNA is TGTGCCAGCAGCCCCGAAGGGAGGGGAGATGGCAATGAGCAGTTCTTC.

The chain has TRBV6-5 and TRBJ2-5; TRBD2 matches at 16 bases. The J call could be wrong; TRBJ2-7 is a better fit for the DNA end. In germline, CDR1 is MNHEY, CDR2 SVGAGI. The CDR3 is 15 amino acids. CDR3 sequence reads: CASRGLAGGSYEQYF. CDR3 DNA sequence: TGTGCCAGCAGGGGACTAGCGGGAGGGAGCTACGAGCAGTACTTC.

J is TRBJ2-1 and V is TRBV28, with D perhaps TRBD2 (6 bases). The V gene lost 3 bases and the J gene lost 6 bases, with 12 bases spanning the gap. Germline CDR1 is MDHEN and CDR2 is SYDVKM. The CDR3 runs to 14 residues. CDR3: CASSLAGSGNEQFF. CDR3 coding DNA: TGTGCCAGCAGTTTGGCGGGGTCTGGCAATGAGCAGTTCTTC.

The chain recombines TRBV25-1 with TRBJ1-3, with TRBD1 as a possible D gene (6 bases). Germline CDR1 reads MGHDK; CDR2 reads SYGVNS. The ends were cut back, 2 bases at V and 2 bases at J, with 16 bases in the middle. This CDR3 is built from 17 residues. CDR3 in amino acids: CASSERGTGSTGNTIYF. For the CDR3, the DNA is TGTGCCAGCAGTGAAAGGGGCACAGGGTCAACTGGAAACACCATATATTTT.

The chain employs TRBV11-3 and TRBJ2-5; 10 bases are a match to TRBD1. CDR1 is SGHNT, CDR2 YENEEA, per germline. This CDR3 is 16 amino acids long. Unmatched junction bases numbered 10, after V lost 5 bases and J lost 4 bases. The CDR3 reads CASSPSGTGDAETQYF. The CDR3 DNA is TGTGCCAGCAGCCCTTCCGGGACAGGGGACGCAGAGACCCAGTACTTC.

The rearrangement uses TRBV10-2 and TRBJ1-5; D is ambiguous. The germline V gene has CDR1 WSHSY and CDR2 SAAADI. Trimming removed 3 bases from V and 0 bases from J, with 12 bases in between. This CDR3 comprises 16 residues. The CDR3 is CASSEPPGNSNQPQHF. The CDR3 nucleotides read TGCGCCAGCAGTGAACCCCCGGGGAATAGCAATCAGCCCCAGCATTTT.

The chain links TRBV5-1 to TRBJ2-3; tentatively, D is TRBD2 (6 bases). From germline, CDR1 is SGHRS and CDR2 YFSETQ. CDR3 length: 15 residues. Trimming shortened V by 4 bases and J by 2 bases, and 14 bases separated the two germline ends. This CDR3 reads CASSPTGGLTDTQYF. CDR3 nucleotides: TGCGCCAGCAGCCCGACCGGGGGACTCACAGATACGCAGTATTTT.

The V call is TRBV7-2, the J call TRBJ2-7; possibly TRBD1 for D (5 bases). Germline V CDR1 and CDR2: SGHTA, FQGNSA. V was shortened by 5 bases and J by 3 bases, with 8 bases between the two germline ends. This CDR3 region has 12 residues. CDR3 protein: CASSLQDYEQYF. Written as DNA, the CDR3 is TGTGCCAGCAGCCTACAGGACTACGAGCAGTACTTC.

CDR3 bases: TGTGCCTGGAGTGATAGCGGGAGGTTTGGGGATACGCAGTATTTT. Translating gives CAWSDSGRFGDTQYF. The chain uses TRBV30 and TRBJ2-3; TRBD2 matches at 10 bases. CDR1 and CDR2 (germline): GTSNPN, SVGIG (reference sequence). CDR3 length equals 15 residues. V was pared by 1 base and J by 6 bases, with 7 bases of the junction left unmatched.

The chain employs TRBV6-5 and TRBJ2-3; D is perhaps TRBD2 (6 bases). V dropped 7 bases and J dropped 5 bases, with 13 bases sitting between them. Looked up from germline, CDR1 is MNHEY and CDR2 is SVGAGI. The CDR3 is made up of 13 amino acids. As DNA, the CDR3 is TGTGCCAGCAAGGCAGGGAGGCTAGATACGCAGTATTTT. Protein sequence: CASKAGRLDTQYF.

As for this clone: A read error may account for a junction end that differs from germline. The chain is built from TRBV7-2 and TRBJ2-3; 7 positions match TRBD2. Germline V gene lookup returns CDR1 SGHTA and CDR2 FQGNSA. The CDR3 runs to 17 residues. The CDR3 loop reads CASSQMGSGKGGDMQYF. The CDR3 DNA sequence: TGTGCCAGCAGCCAAATGGGCAGCGGGAAGGGAGGAGATATGCAGTATTTT.

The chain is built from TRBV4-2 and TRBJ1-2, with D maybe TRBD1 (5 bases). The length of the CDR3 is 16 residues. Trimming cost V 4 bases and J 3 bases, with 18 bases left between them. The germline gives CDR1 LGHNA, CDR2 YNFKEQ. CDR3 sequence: CASSLGVGLPDYGYTF. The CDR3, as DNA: TGTGCCAGCAGCCTAGGGGTAGGTCTCCCCGACTATGGCTACACCTTC.

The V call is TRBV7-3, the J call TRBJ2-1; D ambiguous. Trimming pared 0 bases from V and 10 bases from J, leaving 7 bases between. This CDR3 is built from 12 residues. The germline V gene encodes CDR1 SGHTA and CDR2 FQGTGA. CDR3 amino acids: CASSLTPGEQFF. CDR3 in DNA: TGTGCCAGCAGCTTAACTCCAGGCGAGCAGTTCTTC.

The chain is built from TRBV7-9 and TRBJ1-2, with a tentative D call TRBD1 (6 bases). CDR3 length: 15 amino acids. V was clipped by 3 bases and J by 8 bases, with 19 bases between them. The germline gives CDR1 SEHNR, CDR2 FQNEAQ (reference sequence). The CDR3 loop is CASSFDLEQGYGYTF. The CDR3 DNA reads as TGTGCCAGCAGCTTCGACCTCGAACAGGGTTACGGCTACACCTTC.

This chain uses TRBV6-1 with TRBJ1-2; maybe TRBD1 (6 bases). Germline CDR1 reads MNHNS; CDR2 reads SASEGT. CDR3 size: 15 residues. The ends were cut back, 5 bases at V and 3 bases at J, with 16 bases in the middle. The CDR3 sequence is CASSQDSPPYYGYTF. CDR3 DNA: TGTGCCAGCAGTCAGGACAGTCCGCCTTACTATGGCTACACCTTC.